Listed below are T cell receptor beta chains from one sample, sequenced in a study of CD8+ T cells in alopecia areata. This table comes from immunoSEQ multiplex PCR, and its TCRdb copy is limited to in-frame clones, with some not included. The table shows about 180,000 clones, with roughly 46% occurring only once. The input for sequencing was CD8+ T cells sorted from blood, taken at roughly week 53, from a patient treated with tofacitinib. The receptors originated from a human donor with alopecia areata. Both conserved end residues are part of each CDR3. Each record gives: V gene, J gene, D gene, clone size, CDR3 protein, CDR3 DNA. A D gene is named only where the DNA matches it firmly. A clone size is listed for some rows: how often the clone was seen (once, few, many), or a class if it is expanded.

V gene: TRBV25-1; J gene: TRBJ2-7; D gene: .; clone size: .; CDR3 protein: CASSEYAPSYEQYF; CDR3 DNA: TGTGCCAGCAGTGAATACGCACCTTCCTACGAGCAGTACTTC
V gene: TRBV29-1; J gene: TRBJ1-2; D gene: .; clone size: few; CDR3 protein: CSVDTEFYGYTF; CDR3 DNA: TGCAGCGTTGACACAGAATTCTATGGCTACACCTTC
V gene: TRBV7-9; J gene: TRBJ2-1; D gene: .; clone size: .; CDR3 protein: CASSLVGVEQFF; CDR3 DNA: TGTGCCAGCAGCTTAGTTGGCGTTGAGCAGTTCTTC
V gene: TRBV4-3; J gene: TRBJ1-5; D gene: .; clone size: .; CDR3 protein: CASSQDWVGNLHQPQHF; CDR3 DNA: TGCGCCAGCAGCCAAGATTGGGTCGGGAACCTTCATCAGCCCCAGCATTTT
V gene: TRBV4-3; J gene: TRBJ2-5; D gene: .; clone size: .; CDR3 protein: CASSQDEEGIGETQYF; CDR3 DNA: TGCGCCAGCAGCCAAGATGAGGAGGGGATAGGCGAGACCCAGTACTTC
V gene: TRBV20-1; J gene: TRBJ2-1; D gene: .; clone size: .; CDR3 protein: CSATGNEQFF; CDR3 DNA: TGCAGTGCTACGGGGAATGAGCAGTTCTTC
V gene: TRBV6-5; J gene: TRBJ1-1; D gene: TRBD1; clone size: .; CDR3 protein: CATTGGQEAFF; CDR3 DNA: TGTGCTACAACGGGGGGACAGGAAGCTTTCTTT
V gene: TRBV4-1; J gene: TRBJ2-3; D gene: .; clone size: few; CDR3 protein: CASSQILGTDTQYF; CDR3 DNA: TGCGCCAGCAGCCAAATCCTGGGCACAGATACGCAGTATTTT
V gene: TRBV2; J gene: TRBJ2-3; D gene: TRBD2; clone size: .; CDR3 protein: CASSEGSGGATDTQYF; CDR3 DNA: TGTGCCAGCAGTGAAGGTAGCGGGGGGGCGACAGATACGCAGTATTTT
V gene: TRBV27; J gene: TRBJ1-2; D gene: TRBD1; clone size: .; CDR3 protein: CASSGTGGYGYTF; CDR3 DNA: TGTGCCAGCAGTGGGACAGGGGGGTATGGCTACACCTTC
V gene: TRBV9; J gene: TRBJ1-6; D gene: TRBD1; clone size: .; CDR3 protein: CASSKTGVYNSPLHF; CDR3 DNA: TGTGCCAGCAGCAAGACAGGGGTCTATAATTCACCCCTCCACTTT
V gene: TRBV30; J gene: TRBJ2-1; D gene: .; clone size: .; CDR3 protein: CAWRLIGYNEQFF; CDR3 DNA: TGTGCCTGGAGACTTATTGGGTACAATGAGCAGTTCTTC
V gene: TRBV6-1; J gene: TRBJ1-2; D gene: .; clone size: .; CDR3 protein: CASSEMRRDRNGYTF; CDR3 DNA: TGTGCCAGCAGTGAAATGCGTAGGGACCGGAATGGCTACACCTTC
V gene: TRBV5-1; J gene: TRBJ1-1; D gene: .; clone size: .; CDR3 protein: CASSLESGNTEAFF; CDR3 DNA: TGCGCCAGCAGCTTGGAATCAGGAAACACTGAAGCTTTCTTT
V gene: TRBV7-9; J gene: TRBJ2-6; D gene: .; clone size: few; CDR3 protein: CASSLGSRGTGANVLTF; CDR3 DNA: TGTGCCAGCAGCTTAGGTTCCCGGGGTACAGGGGCCAACGTCCTGACTTTC
V gene: TRBV6-5; J gene: TRBJ2-7; D gene: TRBD1; clone size: few; CDR3 protein: CASSYGRGLYEQYF; CDR3 DNA: TGTGCCAGCAGTTACGGCAGGGGGCTCTACGAGCAGTACTTC
V gene: TRBV29-1; J gene: TRBJ1-1; D gene: .; clone size: few; CDR3 protein: CSVASYTEAFF; CDR3 DNA: TGCAGCGTGGCTAGCTACACTGAAGCTTTCTTT
V gene: TRBV27; J gene: TRBJ1-1; D gene: .; clone size: .; CDR3 protein: CASSHSGQFRAFF; CDR3 DNA: TGTGCCAGCAGTCACTCAGGACAGTTCAGGGCTTTCTTT
V gene: TRBV4-3; J gene: TRBJ2-2; D gene: .; clone size: .; CDR3 protein: CASSQEWRLDGELFF; CDR3 DNA: TGCGCCAGCAGCCAAGAGTGGCGTTTGGACGGGGAGCTGTTTTTT
V gene: TRBV9; J gene: TRBJ1-1; D gene: .; clone size: few; CDR3 protein: CASGRRGMNTEAFF; CDR3 DNA: TGTGCCAGCGGTAGACGGGGGATGAACACTGAAGCTTTCTTT
V gene: TRBV11-2; J gene: TRBJ1-1; D gene: .; clone size: once; CDR3 protein: CASSLGAANTEAFF; CDR3 DNA: TGTGCCAGCAGCTTGGGGGCGGCGAACACTGAAGCTTTCTTT
V gene: TRBV19; J gene: TRBJ2-7; D gene: .; clone size: .; CDR3 protein: CATSPAGSYEQYF; CDR3 DNA: TGTGCCACCTCACCGGCCGGCTCCTACGAGCAGTACTTC